The entry below gives a single T cell receptor (beta chain) sequence along with its context. Its antigen is unknown. This library used roughly 370 ng RNA and molecular barcoded adaptors spanning alpha/delta and beta/gamma chains. TCRdb re-called the reads with MiXCR, one entry per CDR3 protein. This sample has approximately 43,000 distinct CDR3 sequences; roughly 12% occur once, and the top ten carry approximately 31%. The source of the sample is a study of read filtering for tumor transcriptome and immune sequencing. On the study more broadly: After DNase treatment, RNA was made into whole-transcriptome libraries.

Study-wide points: Single-read clonotypes: about 82% of IR-seq clonotypes (roughly 3.5% of reads), around three quarters of RNA-seq clonotypes (roughly 45% of reads). Even smaller IR-seq throughput identified most shared clonotypes.

Every patient had bone marrow sampled while the disease was active. Sequenced sample: a population of CD138-negative cells sorted from bone marrow. The sequence came from a donor aged 40 or over with multiple myeloma.

The CDR3 spells CASSYFGTGFYEQYF. The CDR3 region has the DNA TGTGCCAGCAGTTACTTCGGGACAGGGTTCTACGAGCAGTACTTC. This sequence joins TRBV6-2 or TRBV6-3 and TRBJ2-7, with 9 nucleotides matching TRBD1. Germline-derived CDR1 and CDR2 are MNHEY and SVGEGT. V dropped 1 base and J dropped 3; count of bases not matched to a gene: 4. This CDR3 spans 15 amino acids.